This TCR beta chain stems from a study of PD-L1 blockade in urothelial cancer. Study in general: Per blood sample, T cells had a median of 141,255.

Produced via immunoSEQ multiplex PCR; TCRdb's table is partial and in-frame only. The table shows about 87,000 clones, with around 83% occurring only once. This clone has only a few counts. The V gene end was trimmed by 1 base and the J gene end by 4 bases; junction bases not matched to a gene: 4. This CDR3 comprises 15 residues. Germline V lookup: CDR1 SGHRS, CDR2 YFSETQ. This sample's time point: pretreatment peripheral blood. This TCR was recovered from a man in his sixties with urothelial cancer. Sequenced material: PBMCs, taken around atezolizumab (anti-PD-L1) treatment. The chain uses TRBV5-1 and TRBJ1-1, with 10 bases matching TRBD1. The CDR3 region is CASSLLGDRGTEAFF. In nucleotides, the CDR3 is TGCGCCAGCAGCTTGTTGGGGGACAGGGGCACTGAAGCTTTCTTT. Filled out from reference TRBV5-1 and TRBJ1-1, the complete variable domain reads KAGVTQTPRYLIKTRGQQVTLSCSPISGHRSVSWYQQTPGQGLQFLFEYFSETQRNKGNFPGRFSGRQFSNSRSEMNVSTLELGDSALYLCASSLLGDRGTEAFFGQGTRLTVV.